There are many counts of the clone carrying this TCR beta chain. What it recognizes is unknown. Read coverage stops 3 residues before the CDR3 terminus; the germline J gene supplies the remainder. The data were taken from a study of T cell clonality in common variable immunodeficiency. Study-wide results and caveats: Fewer deletions and N-nucleotide insertions were reportedly seen in common variable immunodeficiency TCR beta sequences. T cell subpopulation sequencing would be needed to explain CVID clonality.

With V trimmed by 3 bases and J by 7 bases, 12 bases remained unmatched. In germline, CDR1 is MNHNS, CDR2 SASEGT. This CDR3 has 16 amino acids. Of CVID subjects, 15 were female and about 28 male, mean age approximately 41. Most patients and controls had Caucasian heritage. CVID subjects were neither ill nor on immunomodulatory or immunosuppressive medication at sampling. Data came from immunoSEQ multiplex PCR; TCRdb stores just in-frame clones and leaves some out. The sample lists 25,000 to 30,000 clones, none appearing once, the ten largest making up approximately 3%. The rearrangement links TRBV6-1 to TRBJ2-1; 7 bases agree with TRBD2. Sequenced input: peripheral blood mononuclear cells. This TCR was recovered from a human donor with common variable immunodeficiency. The part of the CDR3 DNA that was read is TGTGCCAGCAGTGAGGCGGGACTACGAGATCGGAATGAG. This translates into CASSEAGLRDRNE. The full CDR3 sequence reads CASSEAGLRDRNEQFF.